This passage covers 15 T cell receptor beta chains from one sample sequenced in a study of T-cell memory formation after mild COVID-19. TCRdb analysed the 5' RACE reads with MiXCR anew, one entry per CDR3 protein. The sample lists about 250,000 distinct CDR3 sequences; approximately 19% were seen once. Sequencing was performed on PBMCs or a T cell subset sorted from them (not recorded which). Receptors originate from a man aged 18 to 30 who had mild COVID-19 (a few samples of this study predate the infection). Cell type and time point are not known.

This clonotype was found a few times. The CDR3 spells CASSLSYRGVGDTQYF. The CDR3 DNA follows: TGTGCCAGCAGCTTGTCCTATCGCGGGGTGGGAGATACGCAGTATTTT. This chain links TRBV7-9 with TRBJ2-3; the D gene is possibly TRBD2 (6 bases). V was cut by 3 bases and J by 5 bases, with 18 bases left in between. The CDR3 sequence is 16 residues long. Germline loops: CDR1 SEHNR, CDR2 FQNEAQ (reference sequence).

The V call is TRBV20-1, the J call TRBJ2-1; 10 bases map to TRBD2. Germline CDR1 is DFQATT and CDR2 is SNEGSKA (reference sequence). The CDR3 contains 15 residues. V shed 0 bases and J 4 bases; nucleotides not matched to a gene: 3. CDR3 amino acids: CSARDPLAGYNEQFF. Written as DNA, the CDR3 is TGCAGTGCTAGAGATCCACTAGCGGGGTACAATGAGCAGTTCTTC.

This clonotype was found a few times. The chain employs TRBV11-2 and TRBJ2-3; the D is unclear. Germline loops: CDR1 SGHAT, CDR2 FQNNGV. This CDR3 has 15 residues. With 5 bases removed from V and 1 base from J, the gap between germline ends came to 13 bases. CDR3: CASSPGRLGTDTQYF. As DNA, the CDR3 is TGTGCCAGCAGCCCTGGGCGGCTAGGCACAGATACGCAGTATTTT.

This clonotype has a handful of counts. V usage is TRBV20-1 and J usage is TRBJ1-1; no clear D. Trimming pared 5 bases from V and 0 bases from J, leaving 10 bases between. This CDR3 has 13 residues. Per the germline V gene, CDR1 is DFQATT and CDR2 is SNEGSKA (reference sequence). The DNA of the CDR3 is TGCAGTGCTGGGGAGAGGCTGAACACTGAAGCTTTCTTT. Residues: CSAGERLNTEAFF.

V usage is TRBV9 and J usage is TRBJ2-1; D is tentatively TRBD1 or TRBD2 (6 bases each). The germline V gene encodes CDR1 SGDLS and CDR2 YYNGEE. CDR3 length: 15 amino acids. V gave up 1 base and J gave up 2 bases, with 10 bases separating them. In DNA form, the CDR3 reads TGTGCCAGCAGCGTATACGGGGGCCCCTACAATGAGCAGTTCTTC. This translates into CASSVYGGPYNEQFF.

A few counts support this clonotype. This chain connects TRBV10-2 to TRBJ1-2, with 9 bases that match TRBD1. The CDR3 sequence is 14 residues long. Losses at the gene ends were 6 bases for V and 0 bases for J; bases not matched to a gene: 2. Germline values: CDR1 WSHSY, CDR2 SAAADI. This chain's CDR3 is CASRGDRANYGYTF. Written as DNA, the CDR3 is TGCGCCAGCAGGGGGGACAGGGCTAACTATGGCTACACCTTC.

The V call is TRBV6-5, the J call TRBJ1-6, with a weak D call TRBD1 (6 bases). The CDR3 has 14 amino acids. The germline V gene encodes CDR1 MNHEY and CDR2 SVGAGI. V dropped 6 bases and J dropped 7 bases, with 13 bases sitting between them. The chain's CDR3 is CASSPTGPNSPLHF. CDR3 sequence (DNA): TGTGCCAGCAGCCCGACAGGCCCCAATTCACCCCTCCACTTT.

The sample holds a few counts of this clonotype. The chain is built from TRBV20-1 and TRBJ2-1; D remains ambiguous. The germline CDR1 and CDR2 sequences are DFQATT and SNEGSKA (reference sequence). CDR3 length equals 16 residues. The ends were cut back, 0 bases at V and 1 base at J, with 13 bases in the middle. The CDR3 DNA follows: TGCAGTGCTAGAGACGCGGTCTTGGGGTCCTACAATGAGCAGTTCTTC. This codes for CSARDAVLGSYNEQFF.

This clonotype was seen only a few times. This chain uses TRBV7-2 with TRBJ1-3; D unresolved. V lost 1 base, J lost 0 bases, and 10 bases lay in between. CDR3 length: 16 residues. Germline CDR1 reads SGHTA; CDR2 reads FQGNSA. The CDR3 sequence: CASSLVVMSSGNTIYF. The CDR3, as DNA: TGTGCCAGCAGCTTAGTGGTCATGAGCTCTGGAAACACCATATATTTT.

The CDR3 reads CASSYSGGNQPQHF. The CDR3 DNA follows: TGTGCCAGCAGTTACTCCGGGGGCAATCAGCCCCAGCATTTT. The genes are TRBV6-2 or TRBV6-3 and TRBJ1-5; D is uncertain. The CDR3 is 14 residues long. CDR1 and CDR2 from the germline V gene are MNHEY and SVGEGT. V was cut by 0 bases and J by 2 bases, with 5 bases left in between.

The chain has TRBV11-2 and TRBJ2-1; 8 bases fit TRBD2. Germline CDR1 SGHAT, CDR2 FQNNGV. The J segment lost 10 bases and the V segment lost 4 bases, leaving 12 bases of the junction unmatched. The CDR3 extends over 15 amino acids. The CDR3 loop reads CASSSSFGGAFEQFF. The CDR3 nucleotides read TGTGCCAGCAGCTCCTCCTTCGGGGGGGCTTTCGAGCAGTTCTTC.

The table lists this clonotype with many counts. The rearrangement links TRBV7-2 to TRBJ2-1, with 10 bases matching TRBD2. CDR3 length: 15 amino acids. V shed 5 bases, J shed 2 bases, and the junction held 3 bases outside the gene matches. Germline V gene sequence: CDR1 SGHTA, CDR2 FQGNSA. CDR3 sequence reads: CASSQLAGAYNEQFF. The CDR3 DNA follows: TGTGCCAGCAGCCAGCTAGCGGGGGCCTACAATGAGCAGTTCTTC.

This clonotype has a handful of counts. V gene TRBV14 combines with J gene TRBJ2-3; unclear D gene. V was pared by 0 bases and J by 6 bases, with 7 bases between. This CDR3 is built from 13 residues. Germline-derived CDR1 and CDR2 are SGHDN and FVKESK. In DNA form, the CDR3 reads TGTGCCAGCAGCCAAGATCCGCACGATACGCAGTATTTT. The encoded protein is CASSQDPHDTQYF.

The chain is built from TRBV7-2 and TRBJ1-5; 7 positions match TRBD1. Germline V gene data show CDR1 as SGHTA and CDR2 as FQGNSA. This CDR3 comprises 12 residues. V lost 5 bases and J lost 11; bases outside the gene matches: 6. CDR3 amino acids: CASSRQGGAQHF. The CDR3 DNA reads as TGTGCCAGCAGCCGACAGGGAGGGGCCCAGCATTTT.

This clonotype was seen more than once but under ten times. The chain has TRBV3-1 and TRBJ2-5, with D maybe TRBD2 (6 bases). This CDR3 is 16 amino acids long. The germline V gene has CDR1 LGHDT and CDR2 YNNKEL (reference sequence). V was trimmed by 1 base and J by 4 bases, leaving 16 bases between them. As DNA, the CDR3 is TGTGCCAGCAGCCAAGCTCAGGGAGGATATCCAGAGACCCAGTACTTC. As protein: CASSQAQGGYPETQYF.